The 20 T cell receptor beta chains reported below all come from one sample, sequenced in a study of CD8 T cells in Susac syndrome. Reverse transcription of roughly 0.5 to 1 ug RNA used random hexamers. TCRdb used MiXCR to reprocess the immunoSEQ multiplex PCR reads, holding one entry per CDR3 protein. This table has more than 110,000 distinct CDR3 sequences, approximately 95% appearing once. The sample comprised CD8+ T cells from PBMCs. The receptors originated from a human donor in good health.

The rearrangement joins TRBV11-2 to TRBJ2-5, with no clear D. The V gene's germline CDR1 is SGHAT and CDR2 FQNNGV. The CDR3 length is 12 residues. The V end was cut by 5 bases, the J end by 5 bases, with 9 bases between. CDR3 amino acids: CASSPPSETQYF. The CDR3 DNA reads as TGTGCCAGCAGCCCCCCATCCGAGACCCAGTACTTC.

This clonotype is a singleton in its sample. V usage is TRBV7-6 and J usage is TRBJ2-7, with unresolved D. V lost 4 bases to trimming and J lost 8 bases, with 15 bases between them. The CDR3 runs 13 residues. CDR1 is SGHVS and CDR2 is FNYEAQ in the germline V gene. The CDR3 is CASSSFGQPKQYF. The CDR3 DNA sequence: TGTGCCAGCAGCTCTTTTGGGCAACCGAAGCAGTACTTC.

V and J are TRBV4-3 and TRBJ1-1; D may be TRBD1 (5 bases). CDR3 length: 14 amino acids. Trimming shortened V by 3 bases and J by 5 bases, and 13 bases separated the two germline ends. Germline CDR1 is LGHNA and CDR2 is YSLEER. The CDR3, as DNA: TGCGCCAGCAGCCATTCTCAGGGTAGGACTGAAGCTTTCTTT. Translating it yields CASSHSQGRTEAFF.

The CDR3 coding sequence is TGTGCCAGCAGCCCCCCGGGAACAGGGTTGATCAATCAGCCCCAGCATTTT. It translates to CASSPPGTGLINQPQHF. The genes are TRBV7-8 and TRBJ1-5; D might be TRBD1 (6 bases). V was clipped by 5 bases and J by 3 bases, with 20 bases between them. CDR3 length equals 17 residues. Per germline, CDR1 SGHVS and CDR2 FQNEAQ.

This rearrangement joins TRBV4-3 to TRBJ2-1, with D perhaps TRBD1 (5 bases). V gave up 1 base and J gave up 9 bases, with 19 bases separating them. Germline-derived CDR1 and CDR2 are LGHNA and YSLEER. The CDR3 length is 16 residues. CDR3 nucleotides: TGCGCCAGCAGCCAAGTGGGGAACGAGCCAGGGCGTGAGCAGTTCTTC. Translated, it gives CASSQVGNEPGREQFF.

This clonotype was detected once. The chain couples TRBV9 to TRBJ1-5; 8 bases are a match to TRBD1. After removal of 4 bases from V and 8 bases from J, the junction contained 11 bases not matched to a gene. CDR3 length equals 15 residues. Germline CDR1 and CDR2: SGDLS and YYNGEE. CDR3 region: CASSPQGARSEPQHF. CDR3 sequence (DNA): TGTGCCAGCAGCCCCCAGGGGGCGCGTAGTGAGCCCCAGCATTTT.

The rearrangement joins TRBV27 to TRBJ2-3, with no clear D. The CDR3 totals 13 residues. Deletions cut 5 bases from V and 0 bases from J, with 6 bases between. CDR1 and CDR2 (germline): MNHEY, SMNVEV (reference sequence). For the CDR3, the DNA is TGTGCCAGCAGTCGATCTAGCACAGATACGCAGTATTTT. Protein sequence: CASSRSSTDTQYF.

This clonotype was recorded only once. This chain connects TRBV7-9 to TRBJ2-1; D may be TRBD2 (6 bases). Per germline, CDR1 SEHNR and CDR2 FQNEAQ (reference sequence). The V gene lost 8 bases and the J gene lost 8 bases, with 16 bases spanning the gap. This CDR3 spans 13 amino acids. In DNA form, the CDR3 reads TGTGCCAGCCCGCCCCCACTAGCATATGAGCAGTTCTTC. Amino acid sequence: CASPPPLAYEQFF.

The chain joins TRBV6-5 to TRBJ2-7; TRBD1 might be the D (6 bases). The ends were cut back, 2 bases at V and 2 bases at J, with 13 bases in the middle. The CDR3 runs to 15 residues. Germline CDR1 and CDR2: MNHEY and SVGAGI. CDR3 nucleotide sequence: TGTGCCAGCAGTTACGGTATGGGGACAACCTACGAGCAGTACTTC. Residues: CASSYGMGTTYEQYF.

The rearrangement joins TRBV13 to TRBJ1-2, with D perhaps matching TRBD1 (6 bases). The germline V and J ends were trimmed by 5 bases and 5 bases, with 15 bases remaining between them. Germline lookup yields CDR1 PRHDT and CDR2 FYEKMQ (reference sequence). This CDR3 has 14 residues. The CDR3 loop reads CASSPRGAFYGYTF. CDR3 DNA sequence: TGTGCCAGCAGCCCCCGGGGGGCATTTTATGGCTACACCTTC.

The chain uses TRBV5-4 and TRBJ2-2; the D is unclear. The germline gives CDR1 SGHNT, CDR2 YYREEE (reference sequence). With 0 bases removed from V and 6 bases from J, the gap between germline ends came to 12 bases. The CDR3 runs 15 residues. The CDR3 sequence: CASSLALEWSGELFF. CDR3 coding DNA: TGTGCCAGCAGCTTGGCGCTAGAGTGGTCCGGGGAGCTGTTTTTT.

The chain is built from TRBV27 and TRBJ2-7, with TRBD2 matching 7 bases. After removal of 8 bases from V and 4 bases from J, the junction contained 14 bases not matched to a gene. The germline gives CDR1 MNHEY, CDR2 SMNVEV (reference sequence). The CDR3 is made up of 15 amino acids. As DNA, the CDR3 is TGTGCCAGCTCCTATGGGGAGGGGTCGTTATACGAGCAGTACTTC. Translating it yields CASSYGEGSLYEQYF.

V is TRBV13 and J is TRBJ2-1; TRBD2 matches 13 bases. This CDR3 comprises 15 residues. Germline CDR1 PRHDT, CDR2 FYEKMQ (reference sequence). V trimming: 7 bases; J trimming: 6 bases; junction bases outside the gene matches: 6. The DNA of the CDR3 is TGTGCCAGCATCCCCGGGACTAGCGGGACCAATGAGCAGTTCTTC. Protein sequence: CASIPGTSGTNEQFF.

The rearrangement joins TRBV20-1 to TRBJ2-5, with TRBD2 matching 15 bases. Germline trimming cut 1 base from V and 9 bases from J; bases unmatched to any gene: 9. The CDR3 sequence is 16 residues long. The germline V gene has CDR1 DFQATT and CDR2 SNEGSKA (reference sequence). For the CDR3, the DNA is TGCAGTGCTAGAGTTCGGACTAGCGGGGGGGATGCGGCCCAGTACTTC. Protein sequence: CSARVRTSGGDAAQYF.

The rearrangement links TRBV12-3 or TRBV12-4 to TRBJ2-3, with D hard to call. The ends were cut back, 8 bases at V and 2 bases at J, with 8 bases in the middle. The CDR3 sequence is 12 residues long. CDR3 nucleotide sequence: TGTGCCAGCTGGCGGATCACAGATACGCAGTATTTT. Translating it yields CASWRITDTQYF.

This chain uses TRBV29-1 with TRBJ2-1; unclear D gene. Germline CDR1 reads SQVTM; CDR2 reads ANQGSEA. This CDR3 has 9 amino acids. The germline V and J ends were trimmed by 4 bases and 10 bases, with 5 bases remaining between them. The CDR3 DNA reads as TGCAGCGTTGGTGAGGAGCAGTTCTTC. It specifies CSVGEEQFF.

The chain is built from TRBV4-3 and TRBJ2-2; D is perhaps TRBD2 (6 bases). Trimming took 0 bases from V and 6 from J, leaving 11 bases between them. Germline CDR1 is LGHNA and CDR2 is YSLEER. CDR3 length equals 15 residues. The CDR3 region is CASSQDSRGSGELFF. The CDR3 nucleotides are TGCGCCAGCAGCCAAGATTCCCGGGGGTCCGGGGAGCTGTTTTTT.

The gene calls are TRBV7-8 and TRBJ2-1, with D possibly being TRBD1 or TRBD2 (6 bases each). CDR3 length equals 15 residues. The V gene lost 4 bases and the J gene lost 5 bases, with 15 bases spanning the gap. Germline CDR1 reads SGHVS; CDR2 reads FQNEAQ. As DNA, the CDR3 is TGTGCCAGCAGCTGGGGGGTACAGGGCAACAATGAGCAGTTCTTC. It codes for CASSWGVQGNNEQFF.

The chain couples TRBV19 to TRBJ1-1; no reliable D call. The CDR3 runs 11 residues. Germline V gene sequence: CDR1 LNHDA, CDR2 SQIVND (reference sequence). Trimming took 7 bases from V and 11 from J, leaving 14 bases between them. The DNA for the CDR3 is TGTGCCAGTATCCGTGGAGGGATGGCTTTCTTT. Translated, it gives CASIRGGMAFF.

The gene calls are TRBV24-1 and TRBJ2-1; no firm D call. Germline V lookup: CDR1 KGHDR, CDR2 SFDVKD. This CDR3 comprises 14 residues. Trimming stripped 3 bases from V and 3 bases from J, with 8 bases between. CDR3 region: CATSDAQIYNEQFF. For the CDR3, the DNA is TGTGCCACCAGTGATGCTCAGATCTACAATGAGCAGTTCTTC.